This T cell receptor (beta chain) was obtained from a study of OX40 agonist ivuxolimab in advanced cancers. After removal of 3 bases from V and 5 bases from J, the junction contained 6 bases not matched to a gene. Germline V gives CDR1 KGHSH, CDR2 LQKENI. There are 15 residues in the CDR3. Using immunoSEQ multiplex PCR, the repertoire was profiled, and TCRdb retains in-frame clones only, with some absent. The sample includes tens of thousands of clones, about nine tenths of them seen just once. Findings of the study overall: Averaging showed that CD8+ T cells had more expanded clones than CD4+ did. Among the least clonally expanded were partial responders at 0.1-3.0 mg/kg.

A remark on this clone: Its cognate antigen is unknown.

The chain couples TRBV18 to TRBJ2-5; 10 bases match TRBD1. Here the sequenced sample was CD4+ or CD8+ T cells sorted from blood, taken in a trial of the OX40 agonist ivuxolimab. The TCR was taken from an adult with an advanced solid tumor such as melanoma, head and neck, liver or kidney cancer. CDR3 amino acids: CASSPTGQGRETQYF. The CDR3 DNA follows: TGTGCCAGCTCACCTACGGGACAGGGGAGGGAGACCCAGTACTTC.